Below are 19 T cell receptor beta chains sequenced from a single sample in a study of blood T cell repertoires in COVID-19. Only in-frame clones appear in the TCRdb table, and some are missing; sequencing was by immunoSEQ multiplex PCR. Of about 150,000 clones in the sample, approximately 90% are singletons; the top ten hold more than 5%. The specimen was peripheral blood. The receptors originated from a human donor in a cohort sampled during active COVID-19.

This rearrangement joins TRBV2 to TRBJ2-7; perhaps TRBD2 as D (6 bases). The CDR3 runs to 14 residues. With 1 base removed from V and 3 bases from J, the gap between germline ends came to 10 bases. The V gene's germline CDR1 is SNHLY and CDR2 FYNNEI. CDR3 DNA sequence: TGTGCCAGCAGTGAAGACGGGAGAGACTACGAGCAGTACTTC. Translating it yields CASSEDGRDYEQYF.

This clone was seen only a few times. The V call is TRBV9, the J call TRBJ1-4; perhaps TRBD1 as D (5 bases). This CDR3 has 13 amino acids. The germline V gene encodes CDR1 SGDLS and CDR2 YYNGEE. V was trimmed by 7 bases and J by 3 bases, leaving 10 bases between them. As DNA, the CDR3 is TGTGCCAGCCAGGGACTGTCTAATGAAAAACTGTTTTTT. Protein sequence: CASQGLSNEKLFF.

Here the CDR3 DNA reads TGTGCCAGTAGTATGGCTAGCTTGCATGAGCAGTTCTTC. It translates to CASSMASLHEQFF. The V call is TRBV19, the J call TRBJ2-1, with D possibly being TRBD2 (5 bases). The germline V and J ends were trimmed by 3 bases and 8 bases, with 11 bases remaining between them. Germline CDR1 reads LNHDA; CDR2 reads SQIVND (reference sequence). This CDR3 region has 13 residues.

The chain has TRBV2 and TRBJ2-7, with 11 bases matching TRBD1. The CDR3 is 14 residues long. Germline loops: CDR1 SNHLY, CDR2 FYNNEI. Losses at the gene ends were 7 bases for V and 5 bases for J; bases not matched to a gene: 7. In DNA, the CDR3 is TGTGCCAGCACGAGGACAGGGGGCGCGGACGAGCAGTACTTC. Its translation: CASTRTGGADEQYF.

The V call is TRBV5-6, the J call TRBJ2-7; 11 bases match TRBD1. The V gene's germline CDR1 is SGHDT and CDR2 YYEEEE. The junction had 4 bases not matched to a gene; V was cut back by 2 bases and J by 3 bases. The CDR3 loop spans 15 amino acids. The CDR3 loop is CASSFPGQGGYEQYF. CDR3 nucleotides: TGTGCCAGCAGCTTTCCGGGACAGGGGGGCTACGAGCAGTACTTC.

The chain uses TRBV2 and TRBJ2-7, with 7 nucleotides matching TRBD1. Germline V gives CDR1 SNHLY, CDR2 FYNNEI. The CDR3 is 15 residues long. Here the CDR3 DNA reads TGTGCACCCGCCGCCTGGGACAGAAGCTCCTACGAGCAGTACTTC. Translation: CAPAAWDRSSYEQYF.

The chain carries TRBV5-1 and TRBJ2-7, with D possibly TRBD1 on 5 matching bases. The V gene's germline CDR1 is SGHRS and CDR2 YFSETQ. The length of the CDR3 is 15 residues. The germline V and J ends were trimmed by 8 bases and 6 bases, with 24 bases remaining between them. The chain's CDR3 is CASGRLGRDIGEQYF. The CDR3, as DNA: TGCGCCAGTGGGCGCCTAGGCAGGGATATCGGCGAGCAGTACTTC.

J is TRBJ1-5 and V is TRBV5-4; a weak D match, TRBD1 (5 bases). V lost 2 bases, J lost 4 bases, and 10 bases lay in between. Per germline, CDR1 SGHNT and CDR2 YYREEE (reference sequence). The CDR3 contains 14 residues. The CDR3 coding sequence is TGTGCCAGCAGCTTCCAGGGTGAGAATCAGCCCCAGCATTTT. Amino acid sequence: CASSFQGENQPQHF.

In this sample, this clone is medium-sized. The J gene is TRBJ2-7, the V gene TRBV30; possible D gene TRBD2, 5 bases. The CDR3 is 15 residues long. The V end was cut by 3 bases, the J end by 3 bases, with 18 bases between. Germline values: CDR1 GTSNPN, CDR2 SVGIG (reference sequence). The CDR3 spells CAWSGLVGAIYEQYF. The CDR3 nucleotides read TGTGCCTGGAGCGGTTTGGTGGGAGCCATCTACGAGCAGTACTTC.

This clone showed up just a few times. The chain employs TRBV7-2 and TRBJ1-6; 10 bases align to TRBD1. The CDR3 is made up of 14 amino acids. V trimming: 6 bases; J trimming: 10 bases; junction bases outside the gene matches: 6. Germline CDR1 SGHTA, CDR2 FQGNSA. CDR3 bases: TGTGCCAGCAGGCATCCGGGACAGGGGTCACCCCTCCACTTT. This encodes CASRHPGQGSPLHF.

The V and J genes are TRBV9 and TRBJ1-3; no firm D call. The CDR3 totals 16 residues. V was trimmed by 0 bases and J by 1 base, leaving 11 bases between them. CDR1 is SGDLS, CDR2 YYNGEE, per germline. The CDR3, as DNA: TGTGCCAGCAGCGTAGAACACAGCAGGTCTGGAAACACCATATATTTT. This translates into CASSVEHSRSGNTIYF.

The chain recombines TRBV14 with TRBJ2-7, with TRBD2 identical over 11 bases. The germline V gene encodes CDR1 SGHDN and CDR2 FVKESK. The CDR3 length is 15 residues. The V gene end was trimmed by 0 bases and the J gene end by 2 bases; junction bases not matched to a gene: 0. The CDR3, as DNA: TGTGCCAGCAGCCAAGAACTAGCGGGGGCCTACGAGCAGTACTTC. Translating gives CASSQELAGAYEQYF.

The V and J genes are TRBV2 and TRBJ1-3; D is undetermined. Germline CDR1 reads SNHLY; CDR2 reads FYNNEI. The ends were cut back, 3 bases at V and 1 base at J, with 10 bases in the middle. The CDR3 is 15 amino acids. As DNA, the CDR3 is TGTGCCAGCAGTGACGCCACAGTTTCTGGAAACACCATATATTTT. It translates to CASSDATVSGNTIYF.

The chain couples TRBV27 to TRBJ2-3; 11 positions agree with TRBD2. Trimming removed 4 bases from V and 2 bases from J; junction bases left unmatched: 11. This CDR3 spans 18 amino acids. Germline CDR1 MNHEY, CDR2 SMNVEV (reference sequence). The CDR3 loop reads CASSSRSTSGASTDTQYF. CDR3 DNA: TGTGCCAGCAGTTCCCGGTCGACTAGCGGGGCATCCACAGATACGCAGTATTTT.

The chain combines TRBV20-1 with TRBJ2-7; 7 nucleotides align to TRBD1. The CDR3 length is 11 residues. Germline V gene data show CDR1 as DFQATT and CDR2 as SNEGSKA (reference sequence). The CDR3 sequence is CRPGQPYEQYF. In DNA, the CDR3 is TGCAGACCGGGACAGCCCTACGAGCAGTACTTC.

This CDR3 reads CASSSSSSYNEQFF. The DNA for the CDR3 is TGTGCCAGCAGCTCGTCGAGCTCCTACAATGAGCAGTTCTTC. The chain recombines TRBV6-2 or TRBV6-3 with TRBJ2-1, with D hard to call. V lost 6 bases, J lost 0 bases, and 9 bases lay in between. The CDR3 is made up of 14 amino acids. Germline V gene data show CDR1 as MNHEY and CDR2 as SVGEGT.

This chain connects TRBV6-2 or TRBV6-3 to TRBJ2-7; 9 bases line up with TRBD2. Germline trimming cut 3 bases from V and 4 bases from J; bases unmatched to any gene: 4. Germline assignment: CDR1 MNHEY and CDR2 SVGEGT. The CDR3 loop spans 14 amino acids. The CDR3 is CASSYLAGRYEQYF. The CDR3 DNA sequence: TGTGCCAGCAGTTATCTAGCGGGGAGGTACGAGCAGTACTTC.

V is TRBV6-5 and J is TRBJ2-1; 12 nucleotides align to TRBD2. The germline CDR1 and CDR2 sequences are MNHEY and SVGAGI. CDR3 size: 15 residues. The V segment lost 7 bases and the J segment 6 bases; nucleotides outside the gene matches: 7. The CDR3 loop is CASTTSGGSFNEQFF. The CDR3 DNA is TGTGCCAGCACCACTAGCGGGGGGTCTTTCAATGAGCAGTTCTTC.

This clone has just one count. The chain couples TRBV18 to TRBJ2-1, with a tentative D call TRBD2 (6 bases). The CDR3 totals 16 residues. V was clipped by 2 bases and J by 1 base, with 12 bases between them. Germline lookup yields CDR1 KGHSH and CDR2 LQKENI. For the CDR3, the DNA is TGTGCCAGCTCACCATGGGGAGGCGGTTCCTACAATGAGCAGTTCTTC. Translation: CASSPWGGGSYNEQFF. Based on the CDR3 plus reference TRBV18 and TRBJ2-1, the full variable domain is NAGVMQNPRHLVRRRGQEARLRCSPMKGHSHVYWYRQLPEEGLKFMVYLQKENIIDESGMPKERFSAEFPKEGPSILRIQQVVRGDSAAYFCASSPWGGGSYNEQFFGPGTRLTVL.